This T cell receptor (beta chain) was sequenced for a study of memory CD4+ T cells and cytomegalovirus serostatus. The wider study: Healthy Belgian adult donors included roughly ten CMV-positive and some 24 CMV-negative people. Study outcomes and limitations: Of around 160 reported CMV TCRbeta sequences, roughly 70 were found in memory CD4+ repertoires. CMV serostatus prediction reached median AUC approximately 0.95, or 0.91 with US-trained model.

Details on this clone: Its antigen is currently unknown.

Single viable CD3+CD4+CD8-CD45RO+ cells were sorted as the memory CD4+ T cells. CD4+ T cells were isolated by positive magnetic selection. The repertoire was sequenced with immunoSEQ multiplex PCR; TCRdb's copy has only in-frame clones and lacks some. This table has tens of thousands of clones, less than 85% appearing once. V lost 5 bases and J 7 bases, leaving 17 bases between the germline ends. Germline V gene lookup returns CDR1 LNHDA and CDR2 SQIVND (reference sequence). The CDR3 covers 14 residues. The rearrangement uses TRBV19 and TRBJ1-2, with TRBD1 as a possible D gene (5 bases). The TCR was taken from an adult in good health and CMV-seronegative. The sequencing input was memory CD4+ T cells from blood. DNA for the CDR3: TGTGCCAGTAGTTACAGGACGGAATCGGGTGGCTACACCTTC. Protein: CASSYRTESGGYTF. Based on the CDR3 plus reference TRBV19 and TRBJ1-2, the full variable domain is DGGITQSPKYLFRKEGQNVTLSCEQNLNHDAMYWYRQDPGQGLRLIYYSQIVNDFQKGDIAEGYSVSREKKESFPLTVTSAQKNPTAFYLCASSYRTESGGYTFGSGTRLTVV.